A selection of T cell receptor beta chains follows, all from one sample in a study of CD8+CD57+ T cells in acquired aplastic anemia. TCRdb processed the reads anew with MiXCR; each CDR3 protein has one entry. In the table there are over 150,000 distinct CDR3 sequences, about two thirds of which are singletons. Sequencing was done on a sample of sorted CD4+, CD8+, or CD8+CD57+ T cells (not recorded which) from PBMCs. All receptors come from a human donor with aplastic anemia. Both conserved end residues are part of each CDR3. The D gene is left open where the match is weak. Clone size is stated in some rows and not others, as once, few, many or a class when expanded.

D gene,clone size,J gene,V gene,CDR3 DNA,CDR3 protein
TRBD2,.,TRBJ2-1,TRBV7-2,TGTGCCAGCAGCTTTTCCGGGGGGAATTACAATGAGCAGTTCTTC,CASSFSGGNYNEQFF
TRBD2,many,TRBJ2-1,TRBV6-4,TGTGCCAGCAGTGACTCGGCGGGGGACTACAATGAGCAGTTCTTC,CASSDSAGDYNEQFF
TRBD2,.,TRBJ2-3,TRBV14,TGTGACAGCAGCCAAGAGCCAGCGGGAGGGACAGATACGCAGTATTTT,CDSSQEPAGGTDTQYF
TRBD1,.,TRBJ2-2,TRBV15,TGTGCCACCAGCTGGGGACAGGGTAAAGCCGGGGAGCTGTTTTTT,CATSWGQGKAGELFF
.,.,TRBJ2-7,TRBV7-9,TGTGCCAGCAGCCCAGGAGGGACGCCCGACGAGCAGTACTTC,CASSPGGTPDEQYF
.,.,TRBJ2-1,TRBV6-1,TGTGCCAGCAGTGAAGCTGTGACAGAATACAATGAGCAGTTCTTC,CASSEAVTEYNEQFF
.,.,TRBJ2-3,TRBV7-8,TGTGCCAGCAGCTTTGGGCCAAGGGATACAGATACGCAGTATTTT,CASSFGPRDTDTQYF
TRBD1,once,TRBJ1-5,TRBV7-2,TGTGCCAGCAGCCTAGACAGGGACCAGCCCCAGCATTTT,CASSLDRDQPQHF
TRBD1,.,TRBJ2-1,TRBV9,TGTGCCAGCAGCGGACAGGGGGCCACCTACAATGAGCAGTTCTTC,CASSGQGATYNEQFF
.,.,TRBJ1-6,TRBV9,TGTGCCAGCAGCGTCCAGGGGTCCTCCCTCCACTTT,CASSVQGSSLHF
TRBD2,.,TRBJ2-5,TRBV10-3,TGTGCCATCAGTGAGGCTAGCGGGAGAGGGGAGACCCAGTACTTC,CAISEASGRGETQYF
TRBD1,.,TRBJ1-6,TRBV24-1,TGTGCCACCAGTGAAGGGACAGGGGTTAATTCACCCCTCCACTTT,CATSEGTGVNSPLHF
.,.,TRBJ2-5,TRBV7-2,TGTGCCAGCAGCCCAGACCCAGAGACCCAGTACTTC,CASSPDPETQYF
.,.,TRBJ1-4,TRBV2,TGTGCCAGCAGTGTATGGACTAATGAAAAACTGTTTTTT,CASSVWTNEKLFF
.,.,TRBJ2-3,TRBV4-1,TGCGCCAGCAAAAATATAGCTACAGATACGCAGTATTTT,CASKNIATDTQYF
TRBD1,.,TRBJ1-5,TRBV7-9,TGTGCCAGCAGTGAACAGGGGGAAGCTCAGCCCCAGCATTTT,CASSEQGEAQPQHF
.,.,TRBJ1-1,TRBV7-6,TGTGCCAGCAGCCCAACGGGAGGGGACACTGAAGCTTTCTTT,CASSPTGGDTEAFF
.,many,TRBJ2-1,TRBV4-1,TGCGCCAGCAGCCAAGGATACAATGAGCAGTTCTTC,CASSQGYNEQFF
.,.,TRBJ1-5,TRBV2,TGTGCCAGCAGGGGAGCCGGACTCCGCAATCAGCCCCAGCATTTT,CASRGAGLRNQPQHF
.,.,TRBJ2-1,TRBV24-1,TGTGCCACCAGTGAAAGGGGGAATGAGCAGTTCTTC,CATSERGNEQFF
.,.,TRBJ2-3,TRBV5-5,TGTGCCAGCAGCTTGGGGGAGCATTCCACAGATACGCAGTATTTT,CASSLGEHSTDTQYF
TRBD1,few,TRBJ1-5,TRBV7-9,TGTGCCAGCAGCTTATCAGGGGGCGTTCAGCCCCAGCATTTT,CASSLSGGVQPQHF
.,.,TRBJ2-7,TRBV7-8,TGTGCCAGCAGTCCGGCCCCCTCGGGACTCTACGAGCAGTACTTC,CASSPAPSGLYEQYF
.,.,TRBJ1-1,TRBV20-1,TGCAGCGCTAAAGAGAACACTGAAGCTTTCTTT,CSAKENTEAFF
.,.,TRBJ1-2,TRBV7-9,TGTGCCAGCAGCTTAGCGGAAGGACGCTACACCTTC,CASSLAEGRYTF
TRBD2,.,TRBJ2-7,TRBV20-1,TGCAGTGCCCCAGCGGGGCTAGCGACCATCTCCTACGAGCAGTACTTC,CSAPAGLATISYEQYF
.,few,TRBJ2-7,TRBV15,TGTGCCACCAGCAGAGGGTGGGGGTCCTACGAGCAGTACTTC,CATSRGWGSYEQYF
TRBD1,.,TRBJ1-3,TRBV19,TGTGCCAGTAGTATAGATCGCGGGACAGCCACTGGAAACACCATATATTTT,CASSIDRGTATGNTIYF
TRBD1,.,TRBJ1-1,TRBV20-1,TGCAGTGCTCCATCGGGACAGGGGGTCTCTACTGAAGCTTTCTTT,CSAPSGQGVSTEAFF
TRBD2,.,TRBJ2-3,TRBV7-6,TGTGCCAGCAGCCTGGGACTAGCGATCGCAGATACGCAGTATTTT,CASSLGLAIADTQYF
.,.,TRBJ1-1,TRBV5-1,TGCGCCAGCAGCTTGGACACCCTGGGCACTGAAGCTTTCTTT,CASSLDTLGTEAFF
.,.,TRBJ2-5,TRBV7-2,TGTGCCAGCAGCCAGAGTCCCGCAGTGGAGACCCAGTACTTC,CASSQSPAVETQYF
.,.,TRBJ2-3,TRBV28,TGTGCCAGCAGTTCCACCTCAGTGGATACGCAGTATTTT,CASSSTSVDTQYF
.,.,TRBJ1-5,TRBV12-3/TRBV12-4,TGTGCCAGCAGTCCGGTGGCTGGCAATCAGCCCCAGCATTTT,CASSPVAGNQPQHF
TRBD1,once,TRBJ1-2,TRBV7-2,TGTGCCAGCAGCCAGAGGGGGCAGGGAACAGGCGGCTACACCTTC,CASSQRGQGTGGYTF
TRBD1,few,TRBJ1-3,TRBV25-1,TGTGCCAGCAGACAGACAGGGTCCGGAAACACCATATATTTT,CASRQTGSGNTIYF
TRBD1,.,TRBJ2-5,TRBV6-1,TGTGCCAGCAGGGTTAGGGGGCGCGGAGAGACCCAGTACTTC,CASRVRGRGETQYF
TRBD1,.,TRBJ1-1,TRBV12-3/TRBV12-4,TGTGCCAGCAGTCCCGGGACAGGACCGAACACTGAAGCTTTCTTT,CASSPGTGPNTEAFF
.,.,TRBJ1-1,TRBV20-1,TGCAGTGCCGCAAAGAAGGAAGCTTTCTTT,CSAAKKEAFF
.,.,TRBJ1-2,TRBV29-1,TGCAGCGTTGAAGAGGATGAGGGCATCTATGGCTACACCTTC,CSVEEDEGIYGYTF
TRBD2,.,TRBJ2-7,TRBV20-1,TGCAGTGCCGACCTAGCGGGAGGGCCGTTGGACGAGCAGTACTTC,CSADLAGGPLDEQYF
.,.,TRBJ2-7,TRBV19,TGTGCCAGTAGTATTGGCCAGCGGACCTACGAGCAGTACTTC,CASSIGQRTYEQYF
TRBD1,.,TRBJ1-5,TRBV5-5,TGCGCCAGCAGCCCAGGGCCCCCGACAGGGTCCCAGCCCCAGCATTTT,CASSPGPPTGSQPQHF
.,few,TRBJ2-5,TRBV29-1,TGCAGCGTTAGGGTCAACACAGGCCAAGAGACCCAGTACTTC,CSVRVNTGQETQYF
.,.,TRBJ2-7,TRBV5-8,TGTGCCAGCAGCTTGGCAGGGGTGTTATACGAGCAGTACTTC,CASSLAGVLYEQYF
TRBD1,.,TRBJ1-2,TRBV2,TGTGCCAGCAGTGTTCACCCGGTAGACAGGGGCCCCTATGGCTACACCTTC,CASSVHPVDRGPYGYTF
TRBD2,few,TRBJ2-7,TRBV7-9,TGTGCCAGCAGCCCAAGCAGCGGGAGCCTCTCCTACGAGCAGTACTTC,CASSPSSGSLSYEQYF
.,few,TRBJ2-3,TRBV7-9,TGTGCCAGCACCACTAGAGGCACAGATACGCAGTATTTT,CASTTRGTDTQYF
.,once,TRBJ2-7,TRBV25-1,TGTGCCAGCAGTGCGGGGCAGGCTTACGAGCAGTACTTC,CASSAGQAYEQYF
.,once,TRBJ2-2,TRBV29-1,TGCAGTGTTGAAGGGGGGACAGTGGGCGCCGGGGAGCTGTTTTTT,CSVEGGTVGAGELFF
TRBD2,few,TRBJ2-3,TRBV11-2,TGTGCCAGCAGACCGAGCGGGACTACAGATACGCAGTATTTT,CASRPSGTTDTQYF
.,.,TRBJ1-2,TRBV29-1,TGCAGCGTTGAATCACTAGGCTATGGCTACACCTTC,CSVESLGYGYTF
.,.,TRBJ2-1,TRBV6-1,TGTGCCAGCAGAGATTGGTACAATGAGCAGTTCTTC,CASRDWYNEQFF
TRBD1,.,TRBJ2-6,TRBV7-9,TGTGCCAGCAGCTCCCCCGGGACAGGGGGCTCTGGGGCCAACGTCCTGACTTTC,CASSSPGTGGSGANVLTF
.,.,TRBJ2-1,TRBV5-4,TGTGCCAGCAGCTTGGGTTTGTCCTCTGGTAATGAGCAGTTCTTC,CASSLGLSSGNEQFF
TRBD2,.,TRBJ2-5,TRBV20-1,TGCAGTGCTAGACTAGCGGGAGGAGGAGAGACCCAGTACTTC,CSARLAGGGETQYF
.,once,TRBJ1-1,TRBV19,TGTGCCAGTAGGCCGACAGAGAACACTGAAGCTTTCTTT,CASRPTENTEAFF